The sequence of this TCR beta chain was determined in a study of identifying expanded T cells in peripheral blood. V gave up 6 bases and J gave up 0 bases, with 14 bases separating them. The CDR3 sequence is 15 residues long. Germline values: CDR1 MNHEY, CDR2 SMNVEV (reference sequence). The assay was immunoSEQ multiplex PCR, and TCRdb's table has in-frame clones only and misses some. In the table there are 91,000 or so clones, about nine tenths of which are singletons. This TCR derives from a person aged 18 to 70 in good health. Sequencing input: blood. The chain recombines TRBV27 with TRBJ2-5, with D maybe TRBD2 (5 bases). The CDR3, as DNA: TGTGCCAGCAGCTATTCGCTAGCTGACCAAGAGACCCAGTACTTC. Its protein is CASSYSLADQETQYF.